These 22 T cell receptor beta chains were sequenced from one sample in a study of shared clonotypes between healthy human individuals. CD45RO negativity and positive selection for CCR7 defined naive CD8 cells, a population that excluded terminally differentiated effector memory CD45RA+ cells. Assay: immunoSEQ multiplex PCR; the TCRdb copy retains only in-frame clones and omits some. This table holds approximately 840,000 clones, about 96% found once. Sequenced input: naive CD8+ T cells sorted from blood. These receptors were obtained from a man aged 25-45 years in good health.

V is TRBV5-1 and J is TRBJ2-7, with 8 positions matching TRBD2. The germline gives CDR1 SGHRS, CDR2 YFSETQ. Losses at the gene ends were 3 bases for V and 3 bases for J; bases not matched to a gene: 5. CDR3 length: 14 amino acids. Here the CDR3 reads CASSYSTSVYEQYF. DNA for the CDR3: TGCGCCAGCAGCTACTCGACTAGCGTCTACGAGCAGTACTTC.

V is TRBV11-2 and J is TRBJ1-3, with D perhaps matching TRBD1 (6 bases). CDR1 is SGHAT and CDR2 is FQNNGV in the germline V gene. The CDR3 length is 14 residues. Trimming shortened V by 5 bases and J by 4 bases, and 12 bases separated the two germline ends. The CDR3: CASSITGAGNTIYF. CDR3 DNA: TGTGCCAGCAGCATAACGGGGGCCGGAAACACCATATATTTT.

V is TRBV4-1 and J is TRBJ2-2; tentative D call: TRBD1 (6 bases). The V gene lost 2 bases and the J gene lost 3 bases, with 10 bases spanning the gap. The CDR3 has 15 residues. The germline V gene has CDR1 MGHRA and CDR2 YSYEKL. CDR3 DNA sequence: TGCGCCAGCAGCCAACCGAGACAGGACACCGGGGAGCTGTTTTTT. Its protein product is CASSQPRQDTGELFF.

The chain employs TRBV4-1 and TRBJ2-7; D perhaps matches TRBD1 (6 bases). Trimming stripped 4 bases from V and 5 bases from J, with 18 bases between. The germline gives CDR1 MGHRA, CDR2 YSYEKL. The CDR3 runs to 15 residues. The CDR3 region is CASSLRVTGLHEQYF. CDR3 nucleotide sequence: TGCGCCAGCAGCCTCCGTGTAACAGGGCTCCACGAGCAGTACTTC.

As regards this clone: At the DNA level, this CDR3 is encoded by other sequences in the same sample as well. V gene TRBV28 combines with J gene TRBJ1-2; D remains ambiguous. The CDR3 consists of 13 residues. Trimming removed 2 bases at V and 2 bases at J, with 6 bases between. CDR1 and CDR2 from the germline V gene are MDHEN and SYDVKM. In DNA form, the CDR3 reads TGTGCCAGCAGTTTAAGCCCGAACTATGGCTACACCTTC. It codes for CASSLSPNYGYTF.

About this clone: Other DNA sequences in this sample translate to the same CDR3. The chain's CDR3 is CASSAGGSYEQYF. CDR3 coding DNA: TGTGCCAGTAGCGCCGGGGGGTCCTACGAGCAGTACTTC. V usage is TRBV19 and J usage is TRBJ2-7, with 7 bases matching TRBD2. This CDR3 is 13 amino acids long. Per germline, CDR1 LNHDA and CDR2 SQIVND (reference sequence). V was clipped by 6 bases and J by 1 base; unmatched bases: 3. Full variable domain (remainder filled in from reference TRBV19 and TRBJ2-7): DGGITQSPKYLFRKEGQNVTLSCEQNLNHDAMYWYRQDPGQGLRLIYYSQIVNDFQKGDIAEGYSVSREKKESFPLTVTSAQKNPTAFYLCASSAGGSYEQYFGPGTRLTVT.

The gene calls are TRBV27 and TRBJ2-1; D may be TRBD2 (5 bases). The V and J ends lost 3 bases and 4 bases respectively, with 10 bases between them. Per germline, CDR1 MNHEY and CDR2 SMNVEV (reference sequence). The CDR3 is 14 amino acids. CDR3 in amino acids: CASSLGSRYNEQFF. The CDR3 DNA follows: TGTGCCAGCAGTTTGGGGAGCAGGTACAATGAGCAGTTCTTC.

This clone appeared once. V usage is TRBV13 and J usage is TRBJ1-2; perhaps TRBD1 as D (5 bases). V lost 0 bases and J 3 bases, leaving 8 bases between the germline ends. Germline lookup yields CDR1 PRHDT and CDR2 FYEKMQ (reference sequence). The CDR3 is 14 amino acids. CDR3: CASSLGTVHYGYTF. The CDR3 coding sequence is TGTGCCAGCAGCTTAGGGACAGTTCACTATGGCTACACCTTC.

Details on this clone: This sample also contains other DNA sequences that code for the same CDR3. The chain combines TRBV7-9 with TRBJ2-1; D is unclear. V was clipped by 5 bases and J by 10 bases, with 9 bases between them. This CDR3 region has 11 residues. Germline V lookup: CDR1 SEHNR, CDR2 FQNEAQ (reference sequence). CDR3 in DNA: TGTGCCAGCAGCCCAGGCTCCGAGCAGTTCTTC. Translating gives CASSPGSEQFF.

The chain joins TRBV6-5 to TRBJ1-4, with unresolved D. CDR1 is MNHEY, CDR2 SVGAGI, per germline. CDR3 size: 15 residues. The V and J ends lost 6 bases and 1 base respectively, with 12 bases between them. CDR3 bases: TGTGCCAGCAGCCAGCGGGCAATAACTAATGAAAAACTGTTTTTT. Protein sequence: CASSQRAITNEKLFF.

The rearrangement joins TRBV4-3 to TRBJ2-7; 15 bases match TRBD2. V lost 3 bases to trimming and J lost 4 bases; unmatched junction nucleotides: 4. CDR3 length equals 16 residues. Germline CDR1 reads LGHNA; CDR2 reads YSLEER. In nucleotides, the CDR3 is TGCGCCAGCAGCCATGGACTAGCGGGAGGGTTGTACGAGCAGTACTTC. It encodes CASSHGLAGGLYEQYF.

The chain has TRBV9 and TRBJ2-1, with TRBD2 identical over 13 bases. Germline values: CDR1 SGDLS, CDR2 YYNGEE. This CDR3 comprises 19 residues. J was trimmed by 4 bases and V by 3 bases; bases with no gene match: 13. CDR3 coding DNA: TGTGCCAGCAGCGCAACAACTAGCGGGAGGGCCCGAGGGTACAATGAGCAGTTCTTC. Residues: CASSATTSGRARGYNEQFF.

Comments on this clone: Additional DNA sequences in this sample encode the identical CDR3. CDR3 nucleotides: TGTGCCAGCAGTTGGGGGGGCGGACAGCCCCAGCATTTT. Translating it yields CASSWGGGQPQHF. The chain carries TRBV27 and TRBJ1-5, with a tentative D call TRBD1 (6 bases). CDR3 length: 13 residues. Germline V gives CDR1 MNHEY, CDR2 SMNVEV (reference sequence). Trimming pared 4 bases from V and 7 bases from J, leaving 11 bases between.

V usage is TRBV27 and J usage is TRBJ2-7, with D possibly TRBD2 on 6 matching bases. From germline, CDR1 is MNHEY and CDR2 SMNVEV (reference sequence). With 5 bases removed from V and 2 bases from J, the gap between germline ends came to 19 bases. This CDR3 comprises 16 residues. The CDR3 here is CASSPDALSGTYEQYF. CDR3 in DNA: TGTGCCAGCAGTCCCGATGCTCTTAGCGGAACCTACGAGCAGTACTTC.

The chain uses TRBV9 and TRBJ2-1; D not resolved. The CDR3 consists of 15 residues. CDR1 and CDR2 (germline): SGDLS, YYNGEE. Trimming pared 1 base from V and 4 bases from J, leaving 12 bases between. CDR3 region: CASSVLQVGYNEQFF. The CDR3 DNA reads as TGTGCCAGCAGCGTACTACAAGTGGGGTACAATGAGCAGTTCTTC.

The chain couples TRBV14 to TRBJ2-1; 9 bases align to TRBD1. The junction had 10 bases not matched to a gene; V was cut back by 4 bases and J by 6 bases. From germline, CDR1 is SGHDN and CDR2 FVKESK. The CDR3 is 16 amino acids. The DNA for the CDR3 is TGTGCCAGCAGCCGTTTGAGGGGACAGGGAGGCAATGAGCAGTTCTTC. It encodes CASSRLRGQGGNEQFF.

The chain carries TRBV27 and TRBJ2-7; D gene ambiguous. V was cut by 8 bases and J by 4 bases, with 21 bases left in between. CDR1 MNHEY and CDR2 SMNVEV come from the germline V gene (reference sequence). The length of the CDR3 is 15 residues. The CDR3 nucleotides read TGTGCCAGCCAACCCTACTATGGGGAAGTATACGAGCAGTACTTC. Protein product: CASQPYYGEVYEQYF.

This clone was recorded only once. The chain employs TRBV27 and TRBJ2-5; TRBD1 aligns across 9 bases. Germline CDR1 is MNHEY and CDR2 is SMNVEV (reference sequence). The V gene end was trimmed by 1 base and the J gene end by 10 bases; junction bases not matched to a gene: 10. The CDR3 has 15 residues. The CDR3 region is CASSLLRDRESVQYF. DNA for the CDR3: TGTGCCAGCAGTTTATTAAGGGACAGGGAGAGTGTCCAGTACTTC.

The chain employs TRBV9 and TRBJ2-1; 9 positions agree with TRBD1. CDR1 is SGDLS and CDR2 is YYNGEE in the germline V gene. The CDR3 contains 15 residues. With 0 bases clipped from V and 6 bases from J, the junction kept 4 bases outside the gene matches. For the CDR3, the DNA is TGTGCCAGCAGCGTAGGGACAGGGGTAGGCAATGAGCAGTTCTTC. Translated: CASSVGTGVGNEQFF.

As to this clone: The same CDR3 arises from other DNA sequences in this sample as well. V usage is TRBV4-1 and J usage is TRBJ2-3; D call uncertain. Germline lookup yields CDR1 MGHRA and CDR2 YSYEKL. Trimming took off 1 base at V and 1 base at J, with 3 bases between the two ends. The CDR3 runs 13 residues. The CDR3 bases are TGCGCCAGCAGCCAAGTGGGCACAGATACGCAGTATTTT. Translating it yields CASSQVGTDTQYF.

CDR3 DNA: TGTGCCAGCAGCGCAACAGGGGGGCCCTACGAGCAGTACTTC. The encoded protein is CASSATGGPYEQYF. The chain is built from TRBV14 and TRBJ2-7, with 8 bases aligning to TRBD1. The CDR3 totals 14 residues. Trimming at V came to 5 bases and at J to 2 bases, leaving 5 bases not matched to a gene. Germline CDR1 reads SGHDN; CDR2 reads FVKESK.

The CDR3 loop reads CASSLTQGLADTDTQYF. CDR3 nucleotides: TGTGCCAGCAGCTTAACCCAGGGACTAGCGGACACAGATACGCAGTATTTT. The V call is TRBV9, the J call TRBJ2-3; 11 bases align to TRBD2. This CDR3 contains 17 residues. J lost 2 bases, V lost 4 bases, and 9 bases had no gene match. Per germline, CDR1 SGDLS and CDR2 YYNGEE.